Shown below are 14 T cell receptor beta chains from a single sample sequenced in a study of blood T cell repertoires in COVID-19 (dated by TCRdb to the early 2020s). Libraries were made using the immunoSEQ multiplex PCR assay. This immuneACCESS table, as held by TCRdb, lists in-frame sequences with V and J called but not all clones. Of the missing ones, under half trace to an unresolved V gene in checked studies; the others have no known cause. The sample profile shows some 210,000 clones; roughly 90% of them were found once. 4% to 5.5% of the sample lies in the top ten. The sequenced sample consisted of peripheral blood. The receptors here all came from a woman between 40 and 55 years old with acute or convalescent COVID-19.

This clone was detected many times. CDR3 region: CASLGQGGSPLHF. The CDR3, as DNA: TGTGCCAGCTTGGGGCAGGGGGGCTCACCCCTCCACTTT. The rearrangement joins TRBV2 to TRBJ1-6; 7 bases are a match to TRBD1. The V gene end was trimmed by 8 bases and the J gene end by 10 bases; junction bases not matched to a gene: 8. From germline, CDR1 is SNHLY and CDR2 FYNNEI. The CDR3 sequence is 13 residues long.

This clone was detected only once. V is TRBV19 and J is TRBJ1-5, with 7 bases lining up with TRBD1. Germline assignment: CDR1 LNHDA and CDR2 SQIVND (reference sequence). CDR3 length: 15 residues. The junction had 3 bases not matched to a gene; V was cut back by 4 bases and J by 0 bases. For the CDR3, the DNA is TGTGCCAGTAGTACGACAGGGTATAGCAATCAGCCCCAGCATTTT. Protein: CASSTTGYSNQPQHF.

This chain links TRBV18 with TRBJ2-7; 7 nucleotides align to TRBD1. J lost 2 bases, V lost 9 bases, and 7 bases had no gene match. Germline V gives CDR1 KGHSH, CDR2 LQKENI. This CDR3 is 13 amino acids long. The CDR3 spells CASTGVGTYEQYV. CDR3 in DNA: TGTGCCAGTACAGGGGTTGGAACCTACGAGCAGTACGTC.

V is TRBV9 and J is TRBJ2-5; 13 nucleotides match TRBD2. From germline, CDR1 is SGDLS and CDR2 YYNGEE. The V segment lost 0 bases and the J segment 4 bases; nucleotides outside the gene matches: 9. CDR3 size: 18 residues. The CDR3 here is CASSVGTSGGVLGETQYF. CDR3 nucleotides: TGTGCCAGCAGCGTAGGCACTAGCGGGGGGGTGCTCGGAGAGACCCAGTACTTC.

The chain is built from TRBV5-6 and TRBJ2-3; 7 nucleotides align to TRBD2. This CDR3 has 14 residues. In germline, CDR1 is SGHDT, CDR2 YYEEEE. J gave up 6 bases and V 2 bases, and 6 bases lay outside the gene matches. This CDR3 is CASSLGAGSDTQYF. CDR3 in DNA: TGTGCCAGCAGCTTAGGAGCGGGGTCGGATACGCAGTATTTT.

V and J are TRBV6-5 and TRBJ1-1, with D possibly matching TRBD1 (5 bases). The CDR3 is 15 amino acids. CDR1 MNHEY and CDR2 SVGAGI come from the germline V gene. With 0 bases removed from V and 4 bases from J, the gap between germline ends came to 12 bases. The CDR3 DNA is TGTGCCAGCAGTTACTCGTGGACACCGATCACTGAAGCTTTCTTT. Translated: CASSYSWTPITEAFF.

This clone was recorded once. The chain carries TRBV14 and TRBJ1-3; D uncertain. V lost 5 bases and J lost 0, with 14 bases in between. This CDR3 is 16 amino acids long. Germline V lookup: CDR1 SGHDN, CDR2 FVKESK. CDR3 loop: CASSGQQPSSGNTIYF. For the CDR3, the DNA is TGTGCCAGCAGCGGGCAGCAGCCCAGCTCTGGAAACACCATATATTTT.

This clone was seen a single time. The chain is built from TRBV30 and TRBJ1-2; D is ambiguous. The CDR3 is 15 residues long. Trimming removed 4 bases at V and 0 bases at J, with 15 bases between. The germline CDR1 and CDR2 sequences are GTSNPN and SVGIG (reference sequence). The CDR3 sequence: CAWTLLRATNYGYTF. The CDR3 DNA sequence: TGTGCCTGGACCCTATTGAGGGCCACTAACTATGGCTACACCTTC.

This clone was observed once. The genes are TRBV10-3 and TRBJ1-4, with 9 positions matching TRBD1. With 10 bases clipped from V and 2 bases from J, the junction kept 5 bases outside the gene matches. CDR1 ENHRY and CDR2 SYGVKD come from the germline V gene. The CDR3 is made up of 14 amino acids. Here the CDR3 reads CATGQGWTNEKLFF. The CDR3, as DNA: TGTGCCACGGGACAGGGTTGGACTAATGAAAAACTGTTTTTT.

This chain connects TRBV5-6 to TRBJ1-1; D might be TRBD1 (6 bases). The CDR3 runs to 16 residues. V lost 1 base and J 1 base, leaving 14 bases between the germline ends. Germline CDR1 is SGHDT and CDR2 is YYEEEE. The CDR3 nucleotides read TGTGCCAGCAGCTTGAAACCCAGGGGACCGAACACTGAAGCTTTCTTT. It yields the protein CASSLKPRGPNTEAFF.

The rearrangement joins TRBV11-3 to TRBJ2-2; D is possibly TRBD1 (6 bases). CDR3 size: 14 residues. V was shortened by 5 bases and J by 5 bases, with 12 bases between the two germline ends. Germline values: CDR1 SGHNT, CDR2 YENEEA. The DNA for the CDR3 is TGTGCCAGCAGCCCGCATACAGGGACCGGGGAGCTGTTTTTT. Its protein product is CASSPHTGTGELFF.

The rearrangement joins TRBV12-3 or TRBV12-4 to TRBJ1-3, with D unclear. V lost 6 bases to trimming and J lost 1 base, with 4 bases between them. This CDR3 is 12 amino acids long. The CDR3 reads CASRRSGNTIYF. The DNA of the CDR3 is TGTGCCAGCAGACGGTCTGGAAACACCATATATTTT.

The chain uses TRBV4-1 and TRBJ1-1, with 10 bases aligning to TRBD1. This CDR3 is 14 amino acids long. CDR1 MGHRA and CDR2 YSYEKL come from the germline V gene. Losses at the gene ends were 9 bases for V and 6 bases for J; bases not matched to a gene: 10. The DNA for the CDR3 is TGCGCCAGTAGACAGGGGGCGCTTAGCCCTGAAGCTTTCTTT. Translation gives CASRQGALSPEAFF.

The chain combines TRBV7-2 with TRBJ1-5, with D possibly being TRBD1 (6 bases). Germline V gene data show CDR1 as SGHTA and CDR2 as FQGNSA. Trimming cost V 7 bases and J 4 bases, with 14 bases left between them. The CDR3 spans 14 residues. CDR3 residues: CASNLGQTNQPQHF. In nucleotides, the CDR3 is TGTGCCAGCAACCTAGGACAGACTAATCAGCCCCAGCATTTT.